This T cell receptor beta chain emerged from a study of OX40 agonist ivuxolimab in advanced cancers. For the study at large: Prior checkpoint blockade (anti-PD-1, anti-PD-L1 or anti-CTLA-4) was permitted; approximately 41% had it.

This clone came up a few times. As yet, its antigen is unknown. Autoimmune disease history or systemic immunosuppression disqualified patients. Study-wide results and limits: At 0.1 to 3.0 mg/kg, clonal expansion of CD4+ and CD8+ blood T cells had occurred by week 6.

V lost 7 bases and J lost 0; bases outside the gene matches: 5. The germline gives CDR1 LNHDA, CDR2 SQIVND (reference sequence). This CDR3 spans 15 amino acids. Only in-frame clones appear in the TCRdb table, and some are missing; sequencing was by immunoSEQ multiplex PCR. The table shows 65,000 or so clones, with just under 85% occurring only once. The chain employs TRBV19 and TRBJ1-3; 8 bases match TRBD1. Sample: CD4+ or CD8+ T cells sorted from blood, taken in a trial of the OX40 agonist ivuxolimab. The source of this sequence is an adult with an advanced solid tumor such as melanoma, head and neck, liver or kidney cancer. The CDR3 DNA reads TGTGCCAGTATCCGGACAGGGATCTCTGGAAACACCATATATTTT. Protein product: CASIRTGISGNTIYF.